Sequencing of this T cell receptor (beta chain) was carried out in a study of blood T cell repertoires in COVID-19. The V gene lost 3 bases and the J gene lost 10 bases, with 19 bases spanning the gap. Germline V gives CDR1 KGHSH, CDR2 LQKENI. This CDR3 spans 15 amino acids. Sequencing used immunoSEQ multiplex PCR; TCRdb keeps in-frame clones, though not all of them. Here the sample spans 200,000 to 250,000 clones, under 90% being singletons. The source is an elderly woman with COVID-19, enrolled during active disease. Sequencing was performed on peripheral blood. The rearrangement uses TRBV18 and TRBJ1-5, with D maybe TRBD1 (6 bases). CDR3 bases: TGTGCCAGCTCACCGGCGTCCAGGGGATATTCTCCCCAGCATTTT. This codes for CASSPASRGYSPQHF.